The TCR beta chain described here comes from a study of beta chain features in type 1 diabetes. Study-level background: Sorted cells from all samples, numbering over 85,000,000, were examined.

Findings and limits, study-wide: Here, the possible influence of HLA type (on TCRB rearrangement) remained unresolved. TCRB repertoires of naive, central memory and Treg cells appeared more similar among patients than among healthy donors.

Sequencing targeted expressed TCRB transcripts, as all isolated RNA had been reverse transcribed. The table came from immunoSEQ multiplex PCR; TCRdb's copy has only in-frame clones and leaves some out. The sample includes roughly 450,000 clones, roughly 10% of them seen just once. This clone has a handful of counts. Its cognate antigen is unknown. The authors took one heparinised blood draw, averaging about 120 mL, from each donor. The CDR3 is 14 residues long. The germline V gene has CDR1 SGHNT and CDR2 YENEEA. V shed 2 bases and J 6 bases; nucleotides not matched to a gene: 6. The chain couples TRBV11-3 to TRBJ1-1; 7 nucleotides align to TRBD1. This sequence originates from a woman aged 18-29 years in good health. Specimen: naive CD4+ T cells from blood. CDR3 bases: TGTGCCAGCAGCTTAATTAGACAGGGTGCTGAAGCTTTCTTT. Its protein is CASSLIRQGAEAFF.